One and the same sample provided the 6 T cell receptor beta chains below, sequenced in a study of OX40 agonist ivuxolimab in advanced cancers. The table came from immunoSEQ multiplex PCR; TCRdb's copy has only in-frame clones and leaves some out. The sample carries about 77,000 clones, roughly 87% recorded once. The input for sequencing was CD4+ or CD8+ T cells sorted from blood, taken in a trial of the OX40 agonist ivuxolimab. These receptors were collected from an adult with an advanced solid tumor such as melanoma, head and neck, liver or kidney cancer.

The V call is TRBV7-9, the J call TRBJ1-6; D gene ambiguous. Germline lookup yields CDR1 SEHNR and CDR2 FQNEAQ (reference sequence). This CDR3 region has 15 residues. V lost 1 base and J lost 7, with 11 bases in between. CDR3 protein: CASSLEGGRNSPLHF. The CDR3 nucleotides are TGTGCCAGCAGCTTAGAGGGCGGCCGGAATTCACCCCTCCACTTT.

This clone was counted a single time. The chain is built from TRBV27 and TRBJ1-2; 7 bases fit TRBD1. V lost 5 bases to trimming and J lost 3 bases; unmatched junction nucleotides: 6. The CDR3 consists of 14 residues. Germline CDR1 is MNHEY and CDR2 is SMNVEV (reference sequence). The CDR3 DNA reads TGTGCCAGCAGTCCGAGACAGGGCCACTATGGCTACACCTTC. Its translation: CASSPRQGHYGYTF.

With regard to this clone: The germline gene is not matched at one end of the junction; a read error may be the cause. The chain employs TRBV27 and TRBJ2-6; possibly TRBD1 for D (5 bases). CDR3 length equals 14 residues. Germline assignment: CDR1 MNHEY and CDR2 SMNVEV (reference sequence). The CDR3 DNA reads as TGTGCCAGCAGTTTGGCCTCTGGGGCCAACGTCCTGGCTTTC. This gives the protein CASSLASGANVLAF. Complete variable domain (other parts from reference TRBV27 and TRBJ2-6): EAQVTQNPRYLITVTGKKLTVTCSQNMNHEYMSWYRQDPGLGLRQIYYSMNVEVTDKGDVPEGYKVSRKEKRNFPLILESPSPNQTSLYFCASSLASGANVLAFGAGSRLTVL.

The chain couples TRBV4-2 to TRBJ2-1; 12 nucleotides line up with TRBD2. The germline gives CDR1 LGHNA, CDR2 YNFKEQ. The CDR3 has 16 residues. The V and J ends lost 3 bases and 4 bases, in that order; junction bases with no gene match: 4. The CDR3 coding sequence is TGTGCCAGCAGCCAGCGACTAGCGGGGGAATACAATGAGCAGTTCTTC. Translating gives CASSQRLAGEYNEQFF.

V usage is TRBV5-1 and J usage is TRBJ2-3; D is undetermined. This CDR3 has 14 residues. The germline V gene has CDR1 SGHRS and CDR2 YFSETQ. With 1 base removed from V and 4 bases from J, the gap between germline ends came to 10 bases. The CDR3 is CASSLLEWADTQYF. The CDR3 DNA is TGCGCCAGCAGCTTGTTGGAGTGGGCAGATACGCAGTATTTT.

The V gene is TRBV21-1, the J gene TRBJ2-6; the table's TRBD2 call for D was not verified on the DNA. TRBV21-1 is shown as a pseudogene. The CDR3 spans 22 residues. The CDR3 DNA is TGTGCCAGCAGCAAAGAGACCCCGGTTCTAGCGGGAGGAGAGGCTGGGGCCAACGTCCTGACTTTC. This gives the protein CASSKETPVLAGGEAGANVLTF.